This T cell receptor beta chain was obtained from a study of shared clonotypes between healthy human individuals. All the donors were Caucasian adults who lived in Nashville, Tennessee. The assay was immunoSEQ multiplex PCR, and TCRdb's table has in-frame clones only and misses some. The sample lists some 1.4 million clones; approximately 97% were seen once. The source of this sequence is a man aged 25-45 years in good health. The sample was naive CD4+ T cells sorted from blood. Documented subset: CD45RA+ positively selected.

The CDR3 region has the DNA TGCGCCAGCAGCCCGAGAGGGGTGACCCAGTACTTC. Its translation is CASSPRGVTQYF. The chain couples TRBV5-1 to TRBJ2-5; perhaps D is TRBD1 or TRBD2 (5 bases each). Germline values: CDR1 SGHRS, CDR2 YFSETQ. With 4 bases removed from V and 7 bases from J, the gap between germline ends came to 11 bases. The CDR3 consists of 12 residues.